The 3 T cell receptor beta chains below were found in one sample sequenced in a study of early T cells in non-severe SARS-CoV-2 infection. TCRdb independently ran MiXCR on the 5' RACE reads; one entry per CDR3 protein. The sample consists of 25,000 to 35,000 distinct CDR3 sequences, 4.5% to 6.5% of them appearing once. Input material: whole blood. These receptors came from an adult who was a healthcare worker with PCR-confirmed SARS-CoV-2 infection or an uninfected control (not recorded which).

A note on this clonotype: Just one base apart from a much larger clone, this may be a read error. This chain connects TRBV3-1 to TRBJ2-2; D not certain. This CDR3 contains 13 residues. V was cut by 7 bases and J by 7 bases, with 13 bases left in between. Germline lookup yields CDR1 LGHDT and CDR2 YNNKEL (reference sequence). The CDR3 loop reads CASTRFYVGELFF. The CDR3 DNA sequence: TGTGCCAGCACTAGGTTCTACGTCGGGGAGCTGTTTTTT.

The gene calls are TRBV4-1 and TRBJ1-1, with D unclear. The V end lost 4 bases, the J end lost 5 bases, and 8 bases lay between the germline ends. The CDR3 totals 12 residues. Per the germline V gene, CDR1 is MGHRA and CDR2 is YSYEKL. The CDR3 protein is CASSPGRTEAFF. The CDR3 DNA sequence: TGCGCCAGCAGCCCCGGACGGACTGAAGCTTTCTTT.

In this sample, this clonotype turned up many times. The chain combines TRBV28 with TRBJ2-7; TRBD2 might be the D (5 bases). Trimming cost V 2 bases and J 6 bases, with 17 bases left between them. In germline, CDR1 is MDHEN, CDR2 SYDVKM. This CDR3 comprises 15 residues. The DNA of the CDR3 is TGTGCCAGCAGTTTAAGGACGGGATCCACCGGCGAGCAGTACTTC. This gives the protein CASSLRTGSTGEQYF.